This T cell receptor (beta chain) came from a study of human T cells and chemical hapten exposure. Time point reported: patch test 3, about 24 weeks after DPC sensitization. The sample's treatment: therapeutic diphenylcyclopropenone sensitization with weekly scalp DPC. Individual cDNA molecules (in the library) carried attached unique molecular identifiers. TCRdb ran MiXCR on the RACE reads and lists one entry per CDR3 protein. The sample records tens of thousands of distinct CDR3 sequences, about an eighth being singletons. The material was whole blood, obtained in connection with sensitization to the hapten diphenylcyclopropenone (DPC). This TCR was recovered from a young man with alopecia areata. Some clones in this sample may be carry-over from other donors' samples.

The CDR3 coding sequence is TGCAGTAATCTAGCGGAGTTCTACAATGAGCAGTTCTTC. Residues: CSNLAEFYNEQFF. The chain combines TRBV20-1 with TRBJ2-1, with 7 bases lining up with TRBD2. V shed 8 bases, J shed 3 bases, and the junction held 7 bases outside the gene matches. Germline V lookup: CDR1 DFQATT, CDR2 SNEGSKA (reference sequence). The CDR3 is 13 amino acids.